The 2 T cell receptor beta chains given below trace back to one sample, sequenced in a study of spatial heterogeneity in lung cancer. Findings of the study overall: Expanded alpha and beta TCR counts within tumors tracked tumor mutation counts.

No cognate antigen is known for these TCRs. The sample's time point: sample taken at primary tumor resection. TCRdb ran MiXCR on the 5' RACE reads and lists one entry per CDR3 protein. Among about 4,900 distinct CDR3 sequences, roughly 23% were seen once, and the ten largest hold roughly a tenth. This material consisted of lung tumor tissue, taken at surgery. The receptor source for this set is a male donor with early-stage non-small cell lung cancer.

By frequency in the sample, this clonotype is medium-sized. The chain has TRBV12-5 and TRBJ2-5, with D perhaps TRBD1 (5 bases). V was cut by 1 base and J by 4 bases, with 10 bases left in between. This CDR3 is 14 amino acids long. Germline V gene sequence: CDR1 LGHNT, CDR2 FRNRAP. The CDR3 DNA sequence: TGTGCTAGTGGTTTGGGGCGGCAGGGAGAGACCCAGTACTTC. It encodes CASGLGRQGETQYF.

The chain is built from TRBV24-1 and TRBJ2-2, with D possibly called TRBD1 or TRBD2 (5 bases each). Germline V gene sequence: CDR1 KGHDR, CDR2 SFDVKD. The V end was cut by 2 bases, the J end by 2 bases, with 11 bases between. The CDR3 consists of 16 residues. CDR3 in amino acids: CATSDWDGFNTGELFF. CDR3 DNA sequence: TGTGCCACCAGTGATTGGGACGGATTTAACACCGGGGAGCTGTTTTTT.